These T cell receptor beta chains were read from a single sample in a study of CD8 T cells in Susac syndrome. A single record per CDR3 protein comes from TCRdb applying MiXCR to the immunoSEQ multiplex PCR reads. Of 300,000 to 350,000 distinct CDR3 sequences in the sample, around 92% were seen once. The source material was CD4+ T cells from PBMCs. All receptors come from a human donor with multiple sclerosis. Each CDR3 is given with its conserved first and last residue. Fields, in order: D gene, J gene, V gene, clone size, CDR3 protein, CDR3 DNA. D genes are given only for firm matches. Where a row states a size, it is once, few, many or the class of an expanded clone; other rows omit it.

D: TRBD1
J: TRBJ1-5
V: TRBV30
size: -
CDR3: CAWSLGQFRQPQHF
DNA: TGTGCCTGGAGTTTGGGACAGTTTAGACAGCCCCAGCATTTT

D: -
J: TRBJ1-5
V: TRBV20-1
size: -
CDR3: CSAREGRVSQPQHF
DNA: TGCAGTGCTAGAGAAGGCAGGGTGAGTCAGCCCCAGCATTTT

D: -
J: TRBJ2-3
V: TRBV19
size: -
CDR3: CASSDDSTDTQYF
DNA: TGTGCCAGTAGCGACGACTCCACAGATACGCAGTATTTT

D: -
J: TRBJ2-7
V: TRBV7-2
size: -
CDR3: CASSLDRHGEQYF
DNA: TGTGCCAGCAGCTTAGACCGGCATGGCGAGCAGTACTTC

D: TRBD2
J: TRBJ2-7
V: TRBV10-3
size: -
CDR3: CAISDPIAGYEQYF
DNA: TGTGCCATCAGTGACCCCATAGCGGGCTACGAGCAGTACTTC

D: -
J: TRBJ1-2
V: TRBV6-9
size: once
CDR3: CASSYSTARKGYTF
DNA: TGTGCCAGCAGTTATTCGACAGCCCGGAAGGGCTACACCTTC

D: -
J: TRBJ1-5
V: TRBV19
size: -
CDR3: CASSIGGSSNQPQHF
DNA: TGTGCCAGTAGTATAGGGGGTTCTAGCAATCAGCCCCAGCATTTT

D: TRBD1
J: TRBJ1-2
V: TRBV10-2
size: -
CDR3: CASSDLTGGGYTF
DNA: TGCGCCAGCAGTGACCTGACAGGGGGCGGCTACACCTTC

D: -
J: TRBJ1-2
V: TRBV9
size: -
CDR3: CASSVGSGYGYTF
DNA: TGTGCCAGCAGCGTAGGGTCGGGCTATGGCTACACCTTC

D: -
J: TRBJ2-1
V: TRBV9
size: -
CDR3: CASSPQGSAAYNEQFF
DNA: TGTGCCAGCAGCCCTCAGGGAAGCGCGGCCTACAATGAGCAGTTCTTC

D: -
J: TRBJ2-5
V: TRBV27
size: -
CDR3: CASSTDRGGETQYF
DNA: TGTGCCAGCAGCACTGACAGGGGAGGGGAGACCCAGTACTTC

D: -
J: TRBJ1-3
V: TRBV7-9
size: -
CDR3: CASSLAREGNTIYF
DNA: TGTGCCAGCAGCTTAGCCAGGGAGGGAAACACCATATATTTT

D: -
J: TRBJ1-1
V: TRBV5-5
size: -
CDR3: CASTMRGGTEAFF
DNA: TGTGCCAGCACAATGAGGGGGGGCACTGAAGCTTTCTTT

D: -
J: TRBJ1-1
V: TRBV18
size: -
CDR3: CASSGTYNTEAFF
DNA: TGTGCCAGCTCGGGGACATATAACACTGAAGCTTTCTTT

D: -
J: TRBJ1-2
V: TRBV7-8
size: once
CDR3: CASSPGRGRRGYTF
DNA: TGTGCCAGCAGCCCCGGTCGGGGGCGACGGGGCTACACCTTC

D: -
J: TRBJ1-1
V: TRBV25-1
size: -
CDR3: CASTPSEGRRTEAFF
DNA: TGTGCCAGCACTCCGAGCGAGGGGAGGAGAACTGAAGCTTTCTTT

D: -
J: TRBJ1-1
V: TRBV30
size: -
CDR3: CAWRVTGVAFF
DNA: TGTGCCTGGAGGGTGACGGGCGTCGCTTTCTTT

D: -
J: TRBJ2-1
V: TRBV20-1
size: -
CDR3: CSARDRGRAPYNEQFF
DNA: TGCAGTGCTAGAGATCGCGGCAGGGCCCCCTACAATGAGCAGTTCTTC

D: TRBD2
J: TRBJ2-1
V: TRBV3-1
size: -
CDR3: CASSQDGAGGIYNEQFF
DNA: TGTGCCAGCAGCCAAGATGGAGCGGGGGGGATATACAATGAGCAGTTCTTC

D: -
J: TRBJ1-1
V: TRBV14
size: -
CDR3: CASSQDSLQTNTEAFF
DNA: TGTGCCAGCAGCCAAGATTCGTTACAGACGAACACTGAAGCTTTCTTT

D: -
J: TRBJ1-1
V: TRBV20-1
size: -
CDR3: CSADLGGNTEASF
DNA: TGCAGTGCTGACCTTGGGGGGAACACTGAAGCTTCCTTT